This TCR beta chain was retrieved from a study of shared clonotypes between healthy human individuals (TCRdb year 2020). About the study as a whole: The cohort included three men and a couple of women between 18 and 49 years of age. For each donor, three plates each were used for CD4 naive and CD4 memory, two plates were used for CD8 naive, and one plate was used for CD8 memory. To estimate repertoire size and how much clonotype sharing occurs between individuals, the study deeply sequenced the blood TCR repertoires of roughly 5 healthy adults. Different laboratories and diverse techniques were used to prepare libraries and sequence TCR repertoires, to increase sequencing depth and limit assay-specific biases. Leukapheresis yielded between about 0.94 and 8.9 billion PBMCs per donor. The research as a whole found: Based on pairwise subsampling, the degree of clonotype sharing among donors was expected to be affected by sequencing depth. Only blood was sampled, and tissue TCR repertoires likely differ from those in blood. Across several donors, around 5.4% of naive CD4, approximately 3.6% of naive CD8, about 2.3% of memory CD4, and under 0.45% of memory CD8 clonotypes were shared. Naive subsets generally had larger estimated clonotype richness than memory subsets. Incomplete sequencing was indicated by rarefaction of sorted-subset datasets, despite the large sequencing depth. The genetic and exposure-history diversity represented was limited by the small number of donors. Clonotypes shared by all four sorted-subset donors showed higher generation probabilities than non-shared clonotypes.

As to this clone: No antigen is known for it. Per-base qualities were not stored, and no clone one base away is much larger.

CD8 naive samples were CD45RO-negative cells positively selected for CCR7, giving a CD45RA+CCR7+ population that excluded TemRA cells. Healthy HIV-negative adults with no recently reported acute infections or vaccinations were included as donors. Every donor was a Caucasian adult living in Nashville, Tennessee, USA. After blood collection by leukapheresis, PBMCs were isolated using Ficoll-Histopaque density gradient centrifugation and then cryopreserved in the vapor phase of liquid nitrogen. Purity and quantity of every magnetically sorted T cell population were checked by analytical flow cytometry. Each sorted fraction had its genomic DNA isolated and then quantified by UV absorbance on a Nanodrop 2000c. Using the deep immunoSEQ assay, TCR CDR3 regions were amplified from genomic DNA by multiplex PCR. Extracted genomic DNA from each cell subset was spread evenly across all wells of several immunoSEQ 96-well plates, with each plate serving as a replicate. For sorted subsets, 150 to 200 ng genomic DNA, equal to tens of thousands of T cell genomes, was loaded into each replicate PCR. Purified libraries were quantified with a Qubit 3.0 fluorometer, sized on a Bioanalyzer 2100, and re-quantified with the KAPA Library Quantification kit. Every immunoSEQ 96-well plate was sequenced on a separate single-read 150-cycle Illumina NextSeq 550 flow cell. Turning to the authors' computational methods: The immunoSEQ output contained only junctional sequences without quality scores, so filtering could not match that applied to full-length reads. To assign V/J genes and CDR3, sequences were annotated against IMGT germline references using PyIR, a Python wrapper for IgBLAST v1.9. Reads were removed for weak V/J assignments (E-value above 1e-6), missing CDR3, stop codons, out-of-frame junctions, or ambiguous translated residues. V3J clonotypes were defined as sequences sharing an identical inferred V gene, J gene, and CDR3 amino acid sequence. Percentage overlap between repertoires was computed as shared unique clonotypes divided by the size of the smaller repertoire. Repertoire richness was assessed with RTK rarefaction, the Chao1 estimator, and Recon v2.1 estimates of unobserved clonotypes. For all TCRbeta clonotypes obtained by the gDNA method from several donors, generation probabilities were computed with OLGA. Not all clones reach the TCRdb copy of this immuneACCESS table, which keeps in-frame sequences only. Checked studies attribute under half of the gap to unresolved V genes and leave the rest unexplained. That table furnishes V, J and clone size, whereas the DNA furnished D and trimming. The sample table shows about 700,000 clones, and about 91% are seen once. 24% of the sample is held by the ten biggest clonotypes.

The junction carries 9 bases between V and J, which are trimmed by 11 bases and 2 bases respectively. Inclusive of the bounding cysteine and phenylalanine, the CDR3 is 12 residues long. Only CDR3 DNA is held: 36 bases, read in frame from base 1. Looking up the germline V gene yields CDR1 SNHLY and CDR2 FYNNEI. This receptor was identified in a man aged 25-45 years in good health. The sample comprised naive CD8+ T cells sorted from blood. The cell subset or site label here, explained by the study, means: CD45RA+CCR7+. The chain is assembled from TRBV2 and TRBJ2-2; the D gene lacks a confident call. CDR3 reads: CAYRANTGELFF. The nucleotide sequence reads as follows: TGTGCCTACCGGGCCAACACCGGGGAGCTGTTTTTT.